These 26 T cell receptor beta chains share one sample of origin, sequenced in a study of blood T cell repertoires in COVID-19. Repertoires were generated with immunoSEQ multiplex PCR, while TCRdb's copy carries only in-frame clones and drops some. The data contain fewer than 75,000 clones, approximately 89% of them seen just once; the ten biggest clones take up around 6.9%. Sequencing used peripheral blood. The receptors shown here come from a man in his fifties or sixties with active or convalescent COVID-19.

The V and J genes are TRBV18 and TRBJ2-5; D gene uncertain. V lost 6 bases, J lost 7 bases, and 12 bases lay in between. CDR1 is KGHSH and CDR2 is LQKENI in the germline V gene. The CDR3 runs 12 residues. CDR3 coding DNA: TGTGCCAGCTCCTCGGAAACGGGGACCCAGTACTTC. Translation gives CASSSETGTQYF. The full variable domain, rest sourced from reference TRBV18 and TRBJ2-5, is NAGVMQNPRHLVRRRGQEARLRCSPMKGHSHVYWYRQLPEEGLKFMVYLQKENIIDESGMPKERFSAEFPKEGPSILRIQQVVRGDSAAYFCASSSETGTQYFGPGTRLLVL.

This chain uses TRBV4-1 with TRBJ2-2, with a possible D match to TRBD2 (7 bases). V lost 8 bases and J lost 2, with 21 bases in between. This CDR3 region has 17 residues. Germline V gene lookup returns CDR1 MGHRA and CDR2 YSYEKL. CDR3 in amino acids: CASARGGTPRNTGELFF. As DNA, the CDR3 is TGCGCCAGCGCACGGGGAGGGACACCTCGTAACACCGGGGAGCTGTTTTTT.

This sequence joins TRBV21-1 and TRBJ1-1; the table calls TRBD1, which could not be checked here. TRBV21-1 is reported as a pseudogene. The CDR3 has 17 residues. The CDR3 DNA reads TGTGCCAGCAGCAAAAGACAGGGGCCCCGGGAGAACACTGAAGCTTTCTTT. Translating it yields CASSKRQGPRENTEAFF.

This clone occurred a few times. The V and J genes are TRBV5-1 and TRBJ1-1, with D possibly being TRBD1 (6 bases). Per the germline V gene, CDR1 is SGHRS and CDR2 is YFSETQ. The V gene lost 3 bases and the J gene lost 0 bases, with 15 bases spanning the gap. The CDR3 contains 16 residues. Here the CDR3 DNA reads TGCGCCAGCAGCTGGGCTGGGGACAACATGAACACTGAAGCTTTCTTT. Translation gives CASSWAGDNMNTEAFF.

The chain couples TRBV3-1 (or the pseudogene TRBV3-2) to TRBJ2-1, with a weak D call TRBD1 (5 bases). V shed 6 bases and J shed 6 bases, with 6 bases lying between them. This CDR3 is built from 11 residues. Germline lookup yields CDR1 LGHDT and CDR2 YNNKEL (reference sequence). The CDR3 protein is CASRGANEQFF. The DNA for the CDR3 is TGTGCCAGCAGAGGGGCCAATGAGCAGTTCTTC.

This clone was picked up one time. V usage is TRBV6-5 and J usage is TRBJ2-4, with TRBD2 identical over 10 bases. Germline V CDR1 and CDR2: MNHEY, SVGAGI. This CDR3 spans 15 amino acids. J gave up 5 bases and V 5 bases, and 6 bases lay outside the gene matches. The CDR3 sequence is CASSLAGVLENIQYF. DNA of the CDR3: TGTGCCAGCAGTCTAGCGGGAGTTTTGGAAAACATTCAGTACTTC.

V is TRBV28 and J is TRBJ1-4; D gene uncertain. CDR3 length: 14 residues. Germline assignment: CDR1 MDHEN and CDR2 SYDVKM. V gave up 2 bases and J gave up 7 bases, with 11 bases separating them. The CDR3, as DNA: TGTGCCAGCAGTTTAGGCGGGCAGCTTGAAAAACTGTTTTTT. This sequence encodes CASSLGGQLEKLFF.

V and J are TRBV15 and TRBJ1-6; D gene uncertain. The V end was cut by 1 base, the J end by 9 bases, with 7 bases between. The CDR3 length is 13 residues. Germline loops: CDR1 LNHNV, CDR2 YYDKDF (reference sequence). Here the CDR3 DNA reads TGTGCCACCAGCAGAGTATCGCGTTCACCCCTCCACTTT. This gives the protein CATSRVSRSPLHF.

The V and J genes are TRBV7-8 and TRBJ2-2; D is uncertain. Germline V gene lookup returns CDR1 SGHVS and CDR2 FQNEAQ. V was pared by 3 bases and J by 4 bases, with 6 bases between. The CDR3 is 13 amino acids. The CDR3 here is CASSFLSTGELFF. DNA of the CDR3: TGTGCCAGCAGCTTTCTGTCCACCGGGGAGCTGTTTTTT.

This clone was seen only a few times. The V gene is TRBV30, the J gene TRBJ1-5; D call uncertain. This CDR3 has 15 amino acids. With 3 bases removed from V and 2 bases from J, the gap between germline ends came to 14 bases. Germline V lookup: CDR1 GTSNPN, CDR2 SVGIG (reference sequence). CDR3 in amino acids: CAWSGGWTGNQPQHF. CDR3 bases: TGTGCCTGGAGCGGAGGTTGGACGGGCAATCAGCCCCAGCATTTT.

V gene TRBV3-1 (or the pseudogene TRBV3-2) combines with J gene TRBJ2-4; D is possibly TRBD1 (6 bases). This CDR3 is built from 13 residues. V shed 0 bases and J shed 9 bases, with 9 bases lying between them. Looked up from germline, CDR1 is LGHDT and CDR2 is YNNKEL (reference sequence). The DNA of the CDR3 is TGTGCCAGCAGCCAAGATAAGGGGGTCATTCAGTACTTC. This translates into CASSQDKGVIQYF.

The genes are TRBV7-8 and TRBJ2-2; no clear D gene. CDR1 and CDR2 (germline): SGHVS, FQNEAQ. The CDR3 length is 13 residues. V was cut by 0 bases and J by 7 bases, with 6 bases left in between. CDR3 sequence (DNA): TGTGCCAGCAGCTTAGCTAGTGGCGGGGAGCTGTTTTTT. Its protein is CASSLASGGELFF.

This clone was found once. The genes are TRBV9 and TRBJ2-6; TRBD2 agrees at 11 bases. Germline V gene sequence: CDR1 SGDLS, CDR2 YYNGEE. Unmatched junction bases numbered 3, after V lost 4 bases and J lost 0 bases. The CDR3 has 17 residues. The DNA for the CDR3 is TGTGCCAGCAGCCGGACTAGCGGGTACTCTGGGGCCAACGTCCTGACTTTC. It yields the protein CASSRTSGYSGANVLTF.

The chain employs TRBV27 and TRBJ1-5; 8 bases match TRBD1. Germline V gives CDR1 MNHEY, CDR2 SMNVEV (reference sequence). The junction had 13 bases not matched to a gene; V was cut back by 5 bases and J by 7 bases. The CDR3 is 16 amino acids. CDR3 sequence: CASSTVGTGERQPQHF. The CDR3 coding sequence is TGTGCCAGCAGTACTGTCGGGACAGGAGAGAGACAGCCCCAGCATTTT.

This chain uses TRBV7-2 with TRBJ1-1; D might be TRBD1 (6 bases). CDR3 length equals 16 residues. Germline lookup yields CDR1 SGHTA and CDR2 FQGNSA. V was shortened by 6 bases and J by 0 bases, with 17 bases between the two germline ends. The CDR3: CASSPSRGSLNTEAFF. Here the CDR3 DNA reads TGTGCCAGCAGTCCCTCCAGGGGATCGTTGAACACTGAAGCTTTCTTT.

The chain links TRBV7-3 to TRBJ1-6; 11 bases align to TRBD1. V gave up 5 bases and J gave up 9 bases; unmatched junction bases: 3. Germline V CDR1 and CDR2: SGHTA, FQGTGA. This CDR3 has 14 residues. In DNA form, the CDR3 reads TGTGCCAGCAGCGTAGGGACAGGGGGTTCACCCCTCCACTTT. Translation gives CASSVGTGGSPLHF.

This rearrangement joins TRBV19 to TRBJ1-6, with 9 nucleotides matching TRBD1. This CDR3 spans 17 amino acids. The trim removed 0 bases at V and 9 bases at J, leaving 9 bases unmatched. The germline V gene encodes CDR1 LNHDA and CDR2 SQIVND (reference sequence). The CDR3 nucleotides are TGTGCCAGTAGTATAGATGGCCCGGGGACAGGGCCTTCACCCCTCCACTTT. Protein product: CASSIDGPGTGPSPLHF.

The rearrangement links TRBV28 to TRBJ2-5, with TRBD1 matching 8 bases. Germline lookup yields CDR1 MDHEN and CDR2 SYDVKM. The CDR3 is 14 amino acids. Trimming took 6 bases from V and 5 from J; bases not matched to a gene: 8. Here the CDR3 DNA reads TGTGCCAGCAGCCGGCAGGGGGCCCGGGAGACCCAGTACTTC. This encodes CASSRQGARETQYF. Full variable domain (remainder filled in from reference TRBV28 and TRBJ2-5): DVKVTQSSRYLVKRTGEKVFLECVQDMDHENMFWYRQDPGLGLRLIYFSYDVKMKEKGDIPEGYSVSREKKERFSLILESASTNQTSMYLCASSRQGARETQYFGPGTRLLVL.

The chain has TRBV6-2 or TRBV6-3 and TRBJ2-2; a weak D match, TRBD2 (5 bases). The germline V gene has CDR1 MNHEY and CDR2 SVGEGT. The CDR3 extends over 16 amino acids. The V end was cut by 2 bases, the J end by 2 bases, with 12 bases between. In nucleotides, the CDR3 is TGTGCCAGCAGTTACATGCGACTACTTAACACCGGGGAGCTGTTTTTT. Its translation is CASSYMRLLNTGELFF.

The V call is TRBV4-1, the J call TRBJ2-1; 8 bases agree with TRBD2. Germline V lookup: CDR1 MGHRA, CDR2 YSYEKL. The CDR3 is 16 amino acids. Germline trimming cut 5 bases from V and 0 bases from J; bases unmatched to any gene: 6. CDR3 amino acids: CASSSPGTSSYNEQFF. CDR3 nucleotide sequence: TGCGCCAGCAGCTCCCCCGGGACTAGCTCCTACAATGAGCAGTTCTTC.

This chain joins TRBV5-1 and TRBJ2-2, with a tentative D call TRBD2 (5 bases). The CDR3 runs 14 residues. From germline, CDR1 is SGHRS and CDR2 YFSETQ. V lost 0 bases, J lost 3 bases, and 6 bases lay in between. CDR3 sequence: CASSLAGDTGELFF. The DNA for the CDR3 is TGCGCCAGCAGCTTGGCCGGGGACACCGGGGAGCTGTTTTTT. Complete variable domain (other parts from reference TRBV5-1 and TRBJ2-2): KAGVTQTPRYLIKTRGQQVTLSCSPISGHRSVSWYQQTPGQGLQFLFEYFSETQRNKGNFPGRFSGRQFSNSRSEMNVSTLELGDSALYLCASSLAGDTGELFFGEGSRLTVL.

This sequence joins TRBV7-2 and TRBJ1-6, with 8 nucleotides matching TRBD1. Germline assignment: CDR1 SGHTA and CDR2 FQGNSA. CDR3 length: 16 residues. V lost 5 bases and J lost 12; bases outside the gene matches: 15. CDR3 amino acids: CASSPARTGPGGPLHF. Written as DNA, the CDR3 is TGTGCCAGCAGCCCAGCCCGGACAGGGCCCGGGGGACCCCTCCACTTT.

The chain couples TRBV19 to TRBJ1-1; the D gene is possibly TRBD1 (6 bases). Germline loops: CDR1 LNHDA, CDR2 SQIVND (reference sequence). V was pared by 9 bases and J by 4 bases, with 18 bases between. This CDR3 region has 14 residues. The CDR3 DNA reads as TGTGCCAGCACATCGGGGGGGGCGGGCACTGAAGCTTTCTTT. Its protein product is CASTSGGAGTEAFF.

The rearrangement uses TRBV5-4 and TRBJ2-1, with D maybe TRBD2 (5 bases). The CDR3 has 16 amino acids. Trimming cost V 2 bases and J 1 base, with 13 bases left between them. CDR1 and CDR2 from the germline V gene are SGHNT and YYREEE (reference sequence). As DNA, the CDR3 is TGTGCCAGCAGCTTTTCGGGGAACCAGTCCTACAATGAGCAGTTCTTC. Amino acids: CASSFSGNQSYNEQFF.

The V and J genes are TRBV27 and TRBJ1-1; no clear D. The V and J ends lost 6 bases and 1 base respectively, with 12 bases between them. From germline, CDR1 is MNHEY and CDR2 SMNVEV (reference sequence). The CDR3 totals 14 residues. DNA of the CDR3: TGTGCCAGCAGAGCTAGAGAGCGGAACACTGAAGCTTTCTTT. Residues: CASRARERNTEAFF.

The chain employs TRBV29-1 and TRBJ2-6; 8 nucleotides line up with TRBD1. The CDR3 totals 16 residues. CDR1 and CDR2 (germline): SQVTM, ANQGSEA. V lost 5 bases to trimming and J lost 1 base; unmatched junction nucleotides: 7. CDR3 residues: CSVRTGLGSGANVLTF. The CDR3 DNA reads TGCAGCGTTAGGACAGGGTTGGGGTCTGGGGCCAACGTCCTGACTTTC.